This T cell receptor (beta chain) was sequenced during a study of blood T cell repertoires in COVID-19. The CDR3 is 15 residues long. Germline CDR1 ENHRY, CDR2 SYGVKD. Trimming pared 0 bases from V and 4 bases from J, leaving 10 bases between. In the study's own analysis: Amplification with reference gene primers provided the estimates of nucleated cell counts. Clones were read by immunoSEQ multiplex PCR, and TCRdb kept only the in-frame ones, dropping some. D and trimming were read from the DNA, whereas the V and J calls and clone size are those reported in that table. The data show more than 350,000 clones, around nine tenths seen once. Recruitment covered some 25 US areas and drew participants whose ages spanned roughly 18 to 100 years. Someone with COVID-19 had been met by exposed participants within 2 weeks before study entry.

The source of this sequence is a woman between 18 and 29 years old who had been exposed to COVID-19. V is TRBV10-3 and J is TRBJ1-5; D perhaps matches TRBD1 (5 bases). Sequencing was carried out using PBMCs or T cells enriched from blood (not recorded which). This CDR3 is CAISESGGGNQPQHF. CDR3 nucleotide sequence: TGTGCCATCAGTGAGTCGGGGGGAGGGAATCAGCCCCAGCATTTT.